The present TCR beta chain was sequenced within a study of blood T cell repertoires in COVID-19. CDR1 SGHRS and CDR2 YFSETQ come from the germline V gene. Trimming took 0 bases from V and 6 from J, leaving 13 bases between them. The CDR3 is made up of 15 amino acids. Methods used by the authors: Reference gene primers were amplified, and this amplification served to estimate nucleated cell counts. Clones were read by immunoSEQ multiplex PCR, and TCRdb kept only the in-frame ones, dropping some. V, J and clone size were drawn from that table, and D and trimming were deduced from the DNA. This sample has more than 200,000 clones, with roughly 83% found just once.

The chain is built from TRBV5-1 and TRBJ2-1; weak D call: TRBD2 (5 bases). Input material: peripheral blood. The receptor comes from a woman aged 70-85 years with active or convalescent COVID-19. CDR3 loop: CASSLVLEGVNEQFF. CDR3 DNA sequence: TGCGCCAGCAGCTTGGTTCTAGAGGGAGTCAATGAGCAGTTCTTC.